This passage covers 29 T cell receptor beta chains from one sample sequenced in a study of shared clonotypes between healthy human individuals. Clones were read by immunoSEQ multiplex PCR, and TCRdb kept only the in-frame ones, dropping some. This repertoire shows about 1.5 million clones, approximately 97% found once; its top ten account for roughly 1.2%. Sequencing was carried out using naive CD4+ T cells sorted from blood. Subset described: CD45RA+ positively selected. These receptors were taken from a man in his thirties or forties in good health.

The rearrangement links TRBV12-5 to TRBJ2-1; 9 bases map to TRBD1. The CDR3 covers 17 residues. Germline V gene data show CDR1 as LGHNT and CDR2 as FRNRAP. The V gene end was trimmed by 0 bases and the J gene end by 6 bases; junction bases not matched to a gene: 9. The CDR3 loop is CASGLVVGDREGNEQFF. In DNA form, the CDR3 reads TGTGCTAGTGGTTTGGTAGTTGGGGACAGGGAGGGCAATGAGCAGTTCTTC.

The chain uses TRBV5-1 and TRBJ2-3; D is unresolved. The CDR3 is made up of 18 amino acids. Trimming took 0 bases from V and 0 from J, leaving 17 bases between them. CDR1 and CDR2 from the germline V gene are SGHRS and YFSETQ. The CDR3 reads CASSLGPNDPTSTDTQYF. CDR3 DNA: TGCGCCAGCAGCTTGGGACCAAACGACCCCACAAGCACAGATACGCAGTATTTT.

The CDR3, as DNA: TGTGCCAGCAGCTCTGAGATTAGCACAGATACGCAGTATTTT. The encoded protein is CASSSEISTDTQYF. The rearrangement uses TRBV11-2 and TRBJ2-3; no clear D gene. Germline CDR1 and CDR2: SGHAT and FQNNGV. Trimming removed 4 bases from V and 0 bases from J, with 8 bases in between. This CDR3 comprises 14 residues.

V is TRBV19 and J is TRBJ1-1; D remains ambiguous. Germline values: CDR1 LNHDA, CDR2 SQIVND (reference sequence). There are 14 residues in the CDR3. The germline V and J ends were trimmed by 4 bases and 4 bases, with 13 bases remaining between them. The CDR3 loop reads CASSTRQRSTEAFF. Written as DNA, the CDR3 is TGTGCCAGTAGTACGCGTCAGAGGAGCACTGAAGCTTTCTTT.

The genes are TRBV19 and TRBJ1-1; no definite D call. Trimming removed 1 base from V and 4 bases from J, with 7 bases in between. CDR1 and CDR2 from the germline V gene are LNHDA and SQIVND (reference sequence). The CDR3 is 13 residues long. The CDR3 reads CASSIGRSTEAFF. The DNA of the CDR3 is TGTGCCAGTAGTATAGGTAGGAGCACTGAAGCTTTCTTT. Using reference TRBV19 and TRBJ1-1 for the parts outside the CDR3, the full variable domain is DGGITQSPKYLFRKEGQNVTLSCEQNLNHDAMYWYRQDPGQGLRLIYYSQIVNDFQKGDIAEGYSVSREKKESFPLTVTSAQKNPTAFYLCASSIGRSTEAFFGQGTRLTVV.

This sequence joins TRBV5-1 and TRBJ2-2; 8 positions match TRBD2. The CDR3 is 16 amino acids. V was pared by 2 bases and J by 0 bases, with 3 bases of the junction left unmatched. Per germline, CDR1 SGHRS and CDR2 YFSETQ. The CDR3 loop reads CASSFTSGANTGELFF. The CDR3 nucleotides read TGCGCCAGCAGCTTTACTAGCGGAGCGAACACCGGGGAGCTGTTTTTT.

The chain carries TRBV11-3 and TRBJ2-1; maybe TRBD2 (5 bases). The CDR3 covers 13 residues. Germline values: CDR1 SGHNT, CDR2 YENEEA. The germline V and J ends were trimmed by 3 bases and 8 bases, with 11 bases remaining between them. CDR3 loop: CASSFAPGDEQFF. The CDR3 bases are TGTGCCAGCAGCTTCGCCCCCGGGGATGAGCAGTTCTTC.

As DNA, the CDR3 is TGTGCCAGCAGCGTAGACCTAAACTATGGCTACACCTTC. It translates to CASSVDLNYGYTF. V usage is TRBV9 and J usage is TRBJ1-2; no definite D call. The V end lost 0 bases, the J end lost 2 bases, and 5 bases lay between the germline ends. The germline gives CDR1 SGDLS, CDR2 YYNGEE. The CDR3 is made up of 13 amino acids.

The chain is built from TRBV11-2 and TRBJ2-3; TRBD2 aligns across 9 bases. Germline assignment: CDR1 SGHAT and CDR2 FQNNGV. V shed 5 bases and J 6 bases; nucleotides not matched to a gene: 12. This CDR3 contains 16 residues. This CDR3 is CASSPGLASFLDTQYF. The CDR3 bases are TGTGCCAGCAGCCCGGGACTAGCCTCGTTCCTGGATACGCAGTATTTT.

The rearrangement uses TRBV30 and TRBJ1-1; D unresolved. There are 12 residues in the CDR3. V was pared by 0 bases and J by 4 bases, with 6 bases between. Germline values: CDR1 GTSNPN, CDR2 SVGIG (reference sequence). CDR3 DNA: TGTGCCTGGAGTGTAGTGAGCACTGAAGCTTTCTTT. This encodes CAWSVVSTEAFF.

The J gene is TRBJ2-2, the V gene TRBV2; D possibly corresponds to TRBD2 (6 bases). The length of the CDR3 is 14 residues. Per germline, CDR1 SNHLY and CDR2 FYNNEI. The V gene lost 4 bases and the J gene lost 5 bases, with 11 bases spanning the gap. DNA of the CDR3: TGTGCCAGCAGTGCCAGGGCGGGGACCGGGGAGCTGTTTTTT. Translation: CASSARAGTGELFF.

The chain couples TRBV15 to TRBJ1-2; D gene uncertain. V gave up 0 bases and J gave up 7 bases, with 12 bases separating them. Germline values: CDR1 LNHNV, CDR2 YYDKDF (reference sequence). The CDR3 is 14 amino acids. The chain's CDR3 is CATSRDHPDGGYTF. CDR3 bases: TGTGCCACCAGCAGAGATCATCCGGACGGTGGCTACACCTTC.

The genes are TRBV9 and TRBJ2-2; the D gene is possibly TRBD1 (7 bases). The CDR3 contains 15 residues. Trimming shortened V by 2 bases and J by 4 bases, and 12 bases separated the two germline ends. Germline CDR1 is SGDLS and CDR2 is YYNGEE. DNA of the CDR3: TGTGCCAGCAGCGTCCAGGGGGGAATCACCGGGGAGCTGTTTTTT. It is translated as CASSVQGGITGELFF.

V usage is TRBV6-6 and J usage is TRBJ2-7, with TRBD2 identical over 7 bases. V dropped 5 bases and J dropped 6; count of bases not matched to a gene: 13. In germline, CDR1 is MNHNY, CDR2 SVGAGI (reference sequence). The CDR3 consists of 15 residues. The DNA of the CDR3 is TGTGCCAGCAGTAATCCAAGAGGGAGGGCGGGCGAGCAGTACTTC. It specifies CASSNPRGRAGEQYF.

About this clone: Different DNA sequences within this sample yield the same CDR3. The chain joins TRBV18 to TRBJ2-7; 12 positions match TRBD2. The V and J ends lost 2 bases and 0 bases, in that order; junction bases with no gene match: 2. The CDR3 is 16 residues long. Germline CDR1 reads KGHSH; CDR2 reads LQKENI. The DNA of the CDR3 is TGTGCCAGCTCACCAGGACTAGCGGGAATCTCCTACGAGCAGTACTTC. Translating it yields CASSPGLAGISYEQYF.

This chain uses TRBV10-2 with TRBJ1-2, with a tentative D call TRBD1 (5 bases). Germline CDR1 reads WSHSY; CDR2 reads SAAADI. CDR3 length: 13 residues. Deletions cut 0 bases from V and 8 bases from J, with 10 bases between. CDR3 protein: CASSESRGGGYTF. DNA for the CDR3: TGCGCCAGCAGTGAGTCGAGGGGTGGAGGCTACACCTTC.

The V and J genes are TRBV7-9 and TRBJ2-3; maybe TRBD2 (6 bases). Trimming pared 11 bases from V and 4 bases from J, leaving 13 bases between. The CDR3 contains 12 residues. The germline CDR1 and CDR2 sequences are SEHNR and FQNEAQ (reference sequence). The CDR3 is CAAGGNSDTQYF. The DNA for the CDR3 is TGTGCCGCCGGAGGGAACTCAGATACGCAGTATTTT. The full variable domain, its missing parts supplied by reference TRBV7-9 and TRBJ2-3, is DTGVSQNPRHKITKRGQNVTFRCDPISEHNRLYWYRQTLGQGPEFLTYFQNEAQLEKSRLLSDRFSAERPKGSFSTLEIQRTEQGDSAMYLCAAGGNSDTQYFGPGTRLTVL.

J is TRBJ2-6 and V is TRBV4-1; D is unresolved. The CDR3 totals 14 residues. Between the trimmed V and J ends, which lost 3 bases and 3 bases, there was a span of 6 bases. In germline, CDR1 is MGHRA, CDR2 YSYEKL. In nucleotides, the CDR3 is TGCGCCAGCAGCCATCCGGTTGGGGCCAACGTCCTGACTTTC. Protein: CASSHPVGANVLTF.

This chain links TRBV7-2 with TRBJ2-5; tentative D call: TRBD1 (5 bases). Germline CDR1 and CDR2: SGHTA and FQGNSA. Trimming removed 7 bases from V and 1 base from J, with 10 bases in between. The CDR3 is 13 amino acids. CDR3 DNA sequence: TGTGCCAGCACCCGACAGCTCCAAGAGACCCAGTACTTC. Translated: CASTRQLQETQYF. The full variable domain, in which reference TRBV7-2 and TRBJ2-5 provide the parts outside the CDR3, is GAGVSQSPSNKVTEKGKDVELRCDPISGHTALYWYRQSLGQGLEFLIYFQGNSAPDKSGLPSDRFSAERTGGSVSTLTIQRTQQEDSAVYLCASTRQLQETQYFGPGTRLLVL.

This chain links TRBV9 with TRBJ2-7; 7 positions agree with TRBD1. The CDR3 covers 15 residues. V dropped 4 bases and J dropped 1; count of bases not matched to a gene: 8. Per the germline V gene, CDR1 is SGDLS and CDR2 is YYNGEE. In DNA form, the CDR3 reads TGTGCCAGCAGCCGAGCGCCACAGGGGTCCTACGAGCAGTACTTC. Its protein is CASSRAPQGSYEQYF.

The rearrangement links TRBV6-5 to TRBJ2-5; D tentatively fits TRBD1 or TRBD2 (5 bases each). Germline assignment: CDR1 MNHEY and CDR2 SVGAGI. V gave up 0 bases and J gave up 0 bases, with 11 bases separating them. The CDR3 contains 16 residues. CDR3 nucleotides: TGTGCCAGCAGTTACTCGGGACGGACGTACCAAGAGACCCAGTACTTC. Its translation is CASSYSGRTYQETQYF.

DNA of the CDR3: TGTGCCAGCAGCGAGGTCCCGACGAACACTGAAGCTTTCTTT. It specifies CASSEVPTNTEAFF. The chain has TRBV9 and TRBJ1-1; D not certain. V was shortened by 3 bases and J by 1 base, with 10 bases between the two germline ends. Germline V lookup: CDR1 SGDLS, CDR2 YYNGEE. The CDR3 length is 14 residues.

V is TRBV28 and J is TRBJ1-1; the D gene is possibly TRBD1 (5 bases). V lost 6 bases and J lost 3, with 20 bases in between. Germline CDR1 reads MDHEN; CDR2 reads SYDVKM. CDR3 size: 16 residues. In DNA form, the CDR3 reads TGTGCCAGCAGCTTGATGGGGCTCGAGAGATACACTGAAGCTTTCTTT. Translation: CASSLMGLERYTEAFF.

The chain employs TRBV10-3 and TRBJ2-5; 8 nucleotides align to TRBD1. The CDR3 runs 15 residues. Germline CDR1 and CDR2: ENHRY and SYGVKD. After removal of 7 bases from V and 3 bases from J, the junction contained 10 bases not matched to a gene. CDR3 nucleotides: TGTGCCATCACCCCAAGGACAGGGCAAAAAGAGACCCAGTACTTC. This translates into CAITPRTGQKETQYF.

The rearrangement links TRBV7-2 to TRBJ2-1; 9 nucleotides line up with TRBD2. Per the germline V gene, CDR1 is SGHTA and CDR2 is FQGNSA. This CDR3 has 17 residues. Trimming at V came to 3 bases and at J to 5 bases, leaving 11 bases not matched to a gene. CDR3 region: CASSLGVIAGDHNEQFF. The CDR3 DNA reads TGTGCCAGCAGCTTGGGGGTTATAGCGGGAGATCACAATGAGCAGTTCTTC.

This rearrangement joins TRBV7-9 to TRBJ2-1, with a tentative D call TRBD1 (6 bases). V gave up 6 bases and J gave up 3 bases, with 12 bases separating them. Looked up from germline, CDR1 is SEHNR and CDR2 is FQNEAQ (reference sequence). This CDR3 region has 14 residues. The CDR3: CASSTGTSYNEQFF. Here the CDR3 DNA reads TGTGCCAGCAGTACAGGGACAAGCTACAATGAGCAGTTCTTC.

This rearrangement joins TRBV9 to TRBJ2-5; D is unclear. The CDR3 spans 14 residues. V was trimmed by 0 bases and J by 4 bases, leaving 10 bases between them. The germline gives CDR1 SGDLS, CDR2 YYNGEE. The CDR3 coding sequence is TGTGCCAGCAGCGTAGTTGGCACTTCAGAGACCCAGTACTTC. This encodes CASSVVGTSETQYF.

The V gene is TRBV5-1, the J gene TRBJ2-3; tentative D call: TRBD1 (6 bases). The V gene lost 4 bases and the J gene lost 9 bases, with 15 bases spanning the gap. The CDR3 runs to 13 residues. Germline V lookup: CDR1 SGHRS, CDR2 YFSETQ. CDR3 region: CASSPAGADTQYF. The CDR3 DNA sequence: TGCGCCAGCAGCCCGGCAGGGGCGGACACGCAGTATTTT.

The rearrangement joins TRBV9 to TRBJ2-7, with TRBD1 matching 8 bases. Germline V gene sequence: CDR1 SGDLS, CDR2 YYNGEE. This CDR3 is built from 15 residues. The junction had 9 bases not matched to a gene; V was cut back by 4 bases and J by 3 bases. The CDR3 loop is CASSIQTGEGYEQYF. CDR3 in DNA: TGTGCCAGCAGCATCCAGACAGGGGAAGGCTACGAGCAGTACTTC.